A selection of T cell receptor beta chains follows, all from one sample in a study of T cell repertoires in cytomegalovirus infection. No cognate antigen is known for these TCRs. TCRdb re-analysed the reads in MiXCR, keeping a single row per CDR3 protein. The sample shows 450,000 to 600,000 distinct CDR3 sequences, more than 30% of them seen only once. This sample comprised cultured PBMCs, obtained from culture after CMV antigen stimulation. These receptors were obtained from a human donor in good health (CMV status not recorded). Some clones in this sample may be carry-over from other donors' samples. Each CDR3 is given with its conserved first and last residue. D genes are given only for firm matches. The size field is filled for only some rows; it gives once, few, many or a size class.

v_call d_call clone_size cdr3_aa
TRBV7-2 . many CASSPTDTGELFF
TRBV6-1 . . CASSELDRNTEAFF
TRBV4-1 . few CASSQDDSGADTQYF
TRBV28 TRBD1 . CASSPDLGQGNGYTF
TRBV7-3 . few CASSLTGVQDEQFF
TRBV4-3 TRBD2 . CASSQDLAGYNEQFF
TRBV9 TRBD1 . CASSESGTDTDTQYF
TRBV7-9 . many CASSLAAAYEQYF
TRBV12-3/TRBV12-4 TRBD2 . CASSLRLAGGPSTDTQYF
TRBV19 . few CASSPAGAGANVLTF
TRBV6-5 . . CASSYLNGRDNEQFF
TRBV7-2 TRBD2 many CASRPQLAGVNEQFF
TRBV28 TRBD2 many CASSTGAGGSDTQYF
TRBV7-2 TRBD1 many CASSHPGQVGDDTQYF
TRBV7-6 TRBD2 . CASSPWTSGNGETQYF
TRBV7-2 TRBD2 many CASSLGFTAGESYNEQFF
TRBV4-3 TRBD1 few CASSSSAGQGNQPQHF
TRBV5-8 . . CASSSGTAKNIQYF
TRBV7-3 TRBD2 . CASSQGLAGPNEQFF
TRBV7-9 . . CASSFVAGQYNEQFF
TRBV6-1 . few CASGSTEAFF
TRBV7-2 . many CASTTPSPPTHEQFF
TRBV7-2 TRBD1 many CASSLAPGQSIYGYTF
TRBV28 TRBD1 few CASSFLGQGFSGANVLTF
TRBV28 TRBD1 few CASSLAGTGPNEQYF